One and the same sample provided the 29 T cell receptor beta chains below, sequenced in a study of OX40 agonist ivuxolimab in advanced cancers. Assay used: immunoSEQ multiplex PCR; TCRdb lists only in-frame clones, some missing. Among 40,000 to 45,000 clones listed, 85% to 90% were seen once. This material consisted of CD4+ or CD8+ T cells sorted from blood, taken in a trial of the OX40 agonist ivuxolimab. The source of these receptors is an adult with an advanced solid tumor such as melanoma, head and neck, liver or kidney cancer.

V is TRBV5-4 and J is TRBJ1-2; no clear D gene. Germline CDR1 SGHNT, CDR2 YYREEE (reference sequence). Trimming cost V 0 bases and J 5 bases, with 5 bases left between them. CDR3 size: 12 residues. DNA for the CDR3: TGTGCCAGCAGCTTGGATGATTATGGCTACACCTTC. Residues: CASSLDDYGYTF.

V gene TRBV10-3 combines with J gene TRBJ2-1, with TRBD1 matching over 10 bases. Germline-derived CDR1 and CDR2 are ENHRY and SYGVKD. Trimming at V came to 6 bases and at J to 2 bases, leaving 1 base not matched to a gene. The CDR3 is made up of 14 amino acids. Here the CDR3 DNA reads TGTGCCATCAGGGGACAGGGGCCCTACAATGAGCAGTTCTTC. This encodes CAIRGQGPYNEQFF.

The CDR3 region is CASSLLGTGGSSPLHF. CDR3 bases: TGTGCCAGCAGTTTATTGGGGACAGGGGGCAGTTCACCCCTCCACTTT. The chain carries TRBV28 and TRBJ1-6, with 12 bases aligning to TRBD1. In germline, CDR1 is MDHEN, CDR2 SYDVKM. V shed 1 base, J shed 9 bases, and the junction held 4 bases outside the gene matches. CDR3 length: 16 amino acids.

The chain recombines TRBV27 with TRBJ2-7, with D maybe TRBD2 (6 bases). Germline assignment: CDR1 MNHEY and CDR2 SMNVEV (reference sequence). Trimming removed 5 bases from V and 5 bases from J, with 19 bases in between. This CDR3 has 15 amino acids. The CDR3 DNA reads as TGTGCCAGCAGTCGTTTCGGGAGAGTTTTAAACGAGCAGTACTTC. Its translation: CASSRFGRVLNEQYF.

This rearrangement joins TRBV11-2 to TRBJ1-1, with D possibly being TRBD1 (5 bases). The CDR3 consists of 15 residues. The germline gives CDR1 SGHAT, CDR2 FQNNGV. V was pared by 5 bases and J by 0 bases, with 13 bases between. The CDR3 DNA reads as TGTGCCAGCAGCGGAACCGGGACCTTGAACACTGAAGCTTTCTTT. Its protein product is CASSGTGTLNTEAFF. Looking up the rest from reference TRBV11-2 and TRBJ1-1 gives the full variable domain: EAGVAQSPRYKIIEKRQSVAFWCNPISGHATLYWYQQILGQGPKLLIQFQNNGVVDDSQLPKDRFSAERLKGVDSTLKIQPAKLEDSAVYLCASSGTGTLNTEAFFGQGTRLTVV.

This clone was counted a few times. Mismatch with germline at one junction end may stem from a read error. DNA of the CDR3: TGCAGTGCTTGGACGGAGTTTTTT. Translated: CSAWTEFF. The chain employs TRBV20-1 and TRBJ1-1, with no clear D. The CDR3 has 8 amino acids. Germline assignment: CDR1 DFQATT and CDR2 SNEGSKA (reference sequence).

V usage is TRBV29-1 and J usage is TRBJ2-1; 10 positions match TRBD2. The J segment lost 9 bases and the V segment lost 7 bases, leaving 12 bases of the junction unmatched. Germline-derived CDR1 and CDR2 are SQVTM and ANQGSEA. The CDR3 has 14 residues. CDR3 nucleotides: TGCAGCGGGTGCCAAGGGACTAGCGTCAGTGAGCAGTTCTTC. This translates into CSGCQGTSVSEQFF.

The chain joins TRBV28 to TRBJ1-5; possible D gene TRBD1, 6 bases. Per germline, CDR1 MDHEN and CDR2 SYDVKM. The length of the CDR3 is 16 residues. The ends were cut back, 7 bases at V and 1 base at J, with 17 bases in the middle. This CDR3 reads CASTPQRTVSNQPQHF. CDR3 nucleotides: TGTGCCAGCACCCCCCAGAGGACAGTAAGCAATCAGCCCCAGCATTTT.

The table lists this clone with a count of one. This chain connects TRBV7-8 to TRBJ1-6; possibly TRBD1 for D (5 bases). V was cut by 8 bases and J by 11 bases, with 13 bases left in between. CDR1 and CDR2 from the germline V gene are SGHVS and FQNEAQ. This CDR3 region has 12 residues. CDR3 sequence: CASGRVATPLHF. CDR3 bases: TGTGCCAGCGGCAGGGTTGCGACACCCCTCCACTTT.

The rearrangement uses TRBV6-6 and TRBJ2-3, with D perhaps assigned TRBD1 or TRBD2 (5 bases each). The CDR3 consists of 15 residues. Germline V CDR1 and CDR2: MNHNY, SVGAGI (reference sequence). V gave up 6 bases and J gave up 1 base, with 14 bases separating them. This CDR3 reads CASSFRDVRTDTQYF. The CDR3 DNA follows: TGTGCCAGCAGCTTCCGGGACGTACGCACAGATACGCAGTATTTT.

The chain links TRBV7-9 to TRBJ2-2; 8 positions match TRBD2. Germline V gives CDR1 SEHNR, CDR2 FQNEAQ (reference sequence). V was clipped by 7 bases and J by 7 bases; unmatched bases: 14. CDR3 size: 16 residues. The CDR3 sequence is CASTGGVSGNVGELFF. CDR3 sequence (DNA): TGTGCCAGCACCGGTGGGGTTAGCGGGAACGTCGGGGAGCTGTTTTTT. The full variable domain, in which reference TRBV7-9 and TRBJ2-2 provide the parts outside the CDR3, is DTGVSQNPRHKITKRGQNVTFRCDPISEHNRLYWYRQTLGQGPEFLTYFQNEAQLEKSRLLSDRFSAERPKGSFSTLEIQRTEQGDSAMYLCASTGGVSGNVGELFFGEGSRLTVL.

The V call is TRBV28, the J call TRBJ1-6; TRBD1 matches 10 bases. The length of the CDR3 is 15 residues. With V trimmed by 2 bases and J by 13 bases, 8 bases remained unmatched. Germline V gives CDR1 MDHEN, CDR2 SYDVKM. In DNA form, the CDR3 reads TGTGCCAGCAGTTTAGGTGGGGACAGGGGTTTTCCCCTCCACTTT. Translated: CASSLGGDRGFPLHF.

The chain carries TRBV19 and TRBJ2-1, with D tentatively TRBD1 (5 bases). With 5 bases removed from V and 6 bases from J, the gap between germline ends came to 11 bases. There are 13 residues in the CDR3. The V gene's germline CDR1 is LNHDA and CDR2 SQIVND (reference sequence). CDR3 nucleotide sequence: TGTGCCAGTAGTCCAGGGTGGGGCAATGAGCAGTTCTTC. This encodes CASSPGWGNEQFF.

The chain links TRBV5-1 to TRBJ2-3, with 7 positions matching TRBD2. This CDR3 has 16 amino acids. J lost 6 bases, V lost 4 bases, and 14 bases had no gene match. Germline assignment: CDR1 SGHRS and CDR2 YFSETQ. The CDR3 sequence is CASSPPVAGDIDTQYF. CDR3 nucleotides: TGCGCCAGCAGCCCCCCTGTCGCGGGAGACATCGATACGCAGTATTTT.

The chain has TRBV2 and TRBJ2-1; D tentatively reads TRBD1 or TRBD2 (5 bases each). Trimming took off 6 bases at V and 5 bases at J, with 17 bases between the two ends. Germline CDR1 and CDR2: SNHLY and FYNNEI. There are 15 residues in the CDR3. CDR3 nucleotides: TGTGCCAGCAGCAGTTCGGGGCTGAGGGACAATGAGCAGTTCTTC. Translation: CASSSSGLRDNEQFF.

The chain uses TRBV5-1 and TRBJ2-5; maybe TRBD1 (6 bases). The CDR3 is 17 amino acids. The germline gives CDR1 SGHRS, CDR2 YFSETQ. Deletions cut 0 bases from V and 4 bases from J, with 19 bases between. Here the CDR3 DNA reads TGCGCCAGCAGCTTGGCCCTTGGGGACACCCAAAGAGAGACCCAGTACTTC. This sequence encodes CASSLALGDTQRETQYF.

The V gene is TRBV30, the J gene TRBJ1-2; 7 bases match TRBD1. There are 12 residues in the CDR3. V shed 4 bases and J 5 bases; nucleotides not matched to a gene: 4. Germline values: CDR1 GTSNPN, CDR2 SVGIG (reference sequence). In nucleotides, the CDR3 is TGTGCCTGGACAGGGGGTCAGTATGGCTACACCTTC. It encodes CAWTGGQYGYTF.

The chain couples TRBV2 to TRBJ2-2, with 7 positions matching TRBD2. V shed 5 bases and J 4 bases; nucleotides not matched to a gene: 10. The CDR3 totals 16 residues. CDR1 is SNHLY and CDR2 is FYNNEI in the germline V gene. CDR3 sequence reads: CASSWKLADLTGELFF. As DNA, the CDR3 is TGTGCCAGCAGTTGGAAGCTAGCGGATCTCACCGGGGAGCTGTTTTTT. The full variable domain, rest sourced from reference TRBV2 and TRBJ2-2, is EPEVTQTPSHQVTQMGQEVILRCVPISNHLYFYWYRQILGQKVEFLVSFYNNEISEKSEIFDDQFSVERPDGSNFTLKIRSTKLEDSAMYFCASSWKLADLTGELFFGEGSRLTVL.

The rearrangement links TRBV18 to TRBJ2-5, with D perhaps matching TRBD2 (6 bases). Germline-derived CDR1 and CDR2 are KGHSH and LQKENI. V lost 5 bases and J 2 bases, leaving 24 bases between the germline ends. This CDR3 is built from 18 residues. CDR3 in DNA: TGTGCCAGCTCAGATTTGGCGGCGGGAAGCGGAGAACAAGAGACCCAGTACTTC. Amino acid sequence: CASSDLAAGSGEQETQYF. Based on the CDR3 plus reference TRBV18 and TRBJ2-5, the full variable domain is NAGVMQNPRHLVRRRGQEARLRCSPMKGHSHVYWYRQLPEEGLKFMVYLQKENIIDESGMPKERFSAEFPKEGPSILRIQQVVRGDSAAYFCASSDLAAGSGEQETQYFGPGTRLLVL.

Points on this clone: Other DNA sequences in this specimen translate into the identical CDR3. The CDR3 loop reads CASSLQGGNTEAFF. CDR3 bases: TGTGCCAGCAGCTTACAGGGGGGGAACACTGAAGCTTTCTTT. The gene calls are TRBV7-3 and TRBJ1-1, with 7 positions matching TRBD1. This CDR3 region has 14 residues. The V gene end was trimmed by 2 bases and the J gene end by 1 base; junction bases not matched to a gene: 1. CDR1 is SGHTA and CDR2 is FQGTGA in the germline V gene. Combining the CDR3 with reference TRBV7-3 and TRBJ1-1 gives the whole variable domain GAGVSQTPSNKVTEKGKYVELRCDPISGHTALYWYRQSLGQGPEFLIYFQGTGAADDSGLPNDRFFAVRPEGSVSTLKIQRTERGDSAVYLCASSLQGGNTEAFFGQGTRLTVV.

This chain links TRBV5-1 with TRBJ2-3, with D maybe TRBD1 (6 bases). The CDR3 contains 19 residues. V was cut by 3 bases and J by 3 bases, with 26 bases left in between. The germline CDR1 and CDR2 sequences are SGHRS and YFSETQ. For the CDR3, the DNA is TGCGCCAGCAGCTCTCCGTTTCCTCTTAGCATGAGGGGGACAGATACGCAGTATTTT. Its translation: CASSSPFPLSMRGTDTQYF.

This clone has only one observation. V is TRBV7-3 and J is TRBJ2-1; TRBD2 matches 12 bases. Germline assignment: CDR1 SGHTA and CDR2 FQGTGA. This CDR3 comprises 18 residues. Trimming removed 5 bases from V and 5 bases from J; junction bases left unmatched: 13. CDR3 loop: CASSRGLAGRGVDNEQFF. The CDR3 coding sequence is TGTGCCAGCAGCCGCGGACTAGCGGGAAGAGGCGTAGACAATGAGCAGTTCTTC. The full variable domain, completed using reference TRBV7-3 and TRBJ2-1, is GAGVSQTPSNKVTEKGKYVELRCDPISGHTALYWYRQSLGQGPEFLIYFQGTGAADDSGLPNDRFFAVRPEGSVSTLKIQRTERGDSAVYLCASSRGLAGRGVDNEQFFGPGTRLTVL.

The chain uses TRBV11-2 and TRBJ2-3; 9 nucleotides line up with TRBD2. The CDR3 has 15 amino acids. Germline trimming cut 4 bases from V and 6 bases from J; bases unmatched to any gene: 8. Germline assignment: CDR1 SGHAT and CDR2 FQNNGV. CDR3 nucleotide sequence: TGTGCCAGCAGCTCCATCGCGGGAGGGACGGATACGCAGTATTTT. Encoded protein: CASSSIAGGTDTQYF.

The V gene is TRBV5-1, the J gene TRBJ2-3, with 8 bases that match TRBD1. Germline loops: CDR1 SGHRS, CDR2 YFSETQ. This CDR3 region has 16 residues. V was pared by 7 bases and J by 6 bases, with 16 bases of the junction left unmatched. CDR3 region: CASAGSGGLTGDTQYF. For the CDR3, the DNA is TGCGCCAGCGCGGGTTCAGGGGGCTTGACGGGCGATACGCAGTATTTT.

The V gene is TRBV6-5, the J gene TRBJ2-5, with 8 bases identical to TRBD2. The DNA end favors TRBJ2-7, so the J call may be wrong. CDR1 and CDR2 from the germline V gene are MNHEY and SVGAGI. This CDR3 has 15 amino acids. Here the CDR3 reads CASSSRLATLYEQYF. Written as DNA, the CDR3 is TGTGCCAGCAGCTCCCGACTAGCGACTTTATACGAGCAGTACTTC.

The gene calls are TRBV11-3 and TRBJ1-1, with D possibly matching TRBD1 (5 bases). CDR3 size: 18 residues. Trimming removed 0 bases at V and 1 base at J, with 18 bases between. Per the germline V gene, CDR1 is SGHNT and CDR2 is YENEEA. The CDR3 region has the DNA TGTGCCAGCAGCTTAGAATTGGGTGGGGCGATGTCGAACACTGAAGCTTTCTTT. Amino acids: CASSLELGGAMSNTEAFF. The full variable domain, rest sourced from reference TRBV11-3 and TRBJ1-1, is EAGVVQSPRYKIIEKKQPVAFWCNPISGHNTLYWYLQNLGQGPELLIRYENEEAVDDSQLPKDRFSAERLKGVDSTLKIQPAELGDSAVYLCASSLELGGAMSNTEAFFGQGTRLTVV.

This chain connects TRBV19 to TRBJ2-1; 7 bases are a match to TRBD1. With V trimmed by 5 bases and J by 7 bases, 11 bases remained unmatched. The CDR3 is 15 residues long. The germline CDR1 and CDR2 sequences are LNHDA and SQIVND (reference sequence). The CDR3 nucleotides read TGTGCCAGTAGTGAGGACAGGATAGCCCTAAATGAGCAGTTCTTC. Amino acid sequence: CASSEDRIALNEQFF.

The chain uses TRBV4-2 and TRBJ2-1; 7 bases agree with TRBD1. V lost 1 base to trimming and J lost 13 bases; unmatched junction nucleotides: 7. CDR1 and CDR2 from the germline V gene are LGHNA and YNFKEQ. The CDR3 totals 13 residues. The CDR3 DNA follows: TGTGCCAGCAGCCAAGCCCCGGACAGGCATCAGTTCTTC. This encodes CASSQAPDRHQFF.

This clone is classed as medium-sized. The chain recombines TRBV14 with TRBJ2-1, with D possibly being TRBD2 (5 bases). Germline V gene lookup returns CDR1 SGHDN and CDR2 FVKESK. The germline V and J ends were trimmed by 3 bases and 2 bases, with 11 bases remaining between them. The CDR3 runs 15 residues. The CDR3 DNA reads as TGTGCCAGCAGCCAGAGTCGTAGCGCCTACAATGAGCAGTTCTTC. It yields the protein CASSQSRSAYNEQFF.